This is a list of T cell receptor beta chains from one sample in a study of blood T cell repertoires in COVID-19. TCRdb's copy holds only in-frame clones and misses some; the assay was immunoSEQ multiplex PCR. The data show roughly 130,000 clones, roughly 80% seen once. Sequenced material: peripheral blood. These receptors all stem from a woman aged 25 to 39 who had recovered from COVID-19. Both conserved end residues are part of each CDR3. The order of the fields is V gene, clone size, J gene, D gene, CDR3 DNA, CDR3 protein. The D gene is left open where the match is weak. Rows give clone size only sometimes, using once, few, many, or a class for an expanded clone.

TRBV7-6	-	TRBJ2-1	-	TGTGCCAGCAGCCAGGGGTCGGGGAGTGCCTATGAGCAGTTCTTC	CASSQGSGSAYEQFF
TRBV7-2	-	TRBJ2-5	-	TGTGCCAGCAGCTTAGGGGCGGGGGCGCGGGACCAAGAGACCCAGTACTTC	CASSLGAGARDQETQYF
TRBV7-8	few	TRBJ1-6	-	TGTGCCAGCAGCTTAGCGCGGAGCTCCTATAATTCACCCCTCCACTTT	CASSLARSSYNSPLHF
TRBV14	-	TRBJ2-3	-	TGTGCCAGCAGCCCGGGATATACGCAGTATTTT	CASSPGYTQYF
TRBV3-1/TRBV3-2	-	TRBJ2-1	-	TGTGCCAGCAGCCTCCGGACTACCGACAATGAGCAGTTCTTC	CASSLRTTDNEQFF
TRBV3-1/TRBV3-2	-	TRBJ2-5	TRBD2	TGTGCCAGCAGCCTTAATAGCGGGGGGGGAGAAGAGACCCAGTACTTC	CASSLNSGGGEETQYF
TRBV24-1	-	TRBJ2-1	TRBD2	TGTGCCACCAGTCCTAGCGGGGGATTACAGAATGAGCAGTTCTTC	CATSPSGGLQNEQFF
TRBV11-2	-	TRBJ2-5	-	TGTGCCAGCAGCTGGGCGGGAGAGACCCAGTACTTC	CASSWAGETQYF
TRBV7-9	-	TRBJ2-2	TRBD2	TGTGCCAGCAGCTTCAACCGACGGCGGGGGACCGGGGAGCTGTTTTTT	CASSFNRRRGTGELFF
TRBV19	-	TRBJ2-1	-	TGTGCCAGTAGTATGGAGCTAGCGTTGGGTGAGCAGTTCTTC	CASSMELALGEQFF
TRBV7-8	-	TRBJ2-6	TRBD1	TGTGCCAGCAGCTTAGAGACAGGGGGCCGACTAGGTGGGGCCAACGTCCTGACTTTC	CASSLETGGRLGGANVLTF
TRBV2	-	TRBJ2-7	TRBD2	TGTGCCAGCAGTGAACCCGGGACTAGCTCCTACGAGCAGTACTTC	CASSEPGTSSYEQYF
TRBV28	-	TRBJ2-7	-	TGTGCCAGCAGTTTAGTAAGCCCTTATTTCCCTTACGAGCAGTACTTC	CASSLVSPYFPYEQYF
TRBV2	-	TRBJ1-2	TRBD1	TGTGCCAGCAGTGAGATAGGGGGCAACTATGGCTACACCTTC	CASSEIGGNYGYTF
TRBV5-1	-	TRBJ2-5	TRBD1	TGCGCCAGCAGCTCTGACAGGGGTATTCAAGAGACCCAGTACTTC	CASSSDRGIQETQYF
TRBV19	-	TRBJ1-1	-	TGTGCCAGTATTAAAAACACTGAAGCTTTCTTT	CASIKNTEAFF
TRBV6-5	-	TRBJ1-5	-	TGTGCCAGCAGACCCGGGGGAACCAATCAGCCCCAGCATTTT	CASRPGGTNQPQHF
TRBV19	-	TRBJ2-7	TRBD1	TGTGCCAGTAGTGGACAGGGGGGAGGCTTCTCCTACGAGCAGTACTTC	CASSGQGGGFSYEQYF
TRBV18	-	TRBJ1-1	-	TGTGCCAGCTCACCCGTACCGGGCACTGAAGCTTTCTTT	CASSPVPGTEAFF
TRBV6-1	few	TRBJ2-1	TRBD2	TGTGCCAGCAGTGACGCGCTAGCGGGGGGCCTGGATGAGCAGTTCTTC	CASSDALAGGLDEQFF
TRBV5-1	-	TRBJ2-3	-	TGCGCCAGCAGCTTGGGGGACTCGCAGAGAGATACGCAGTATTTT	CASSLGDSQRDTQYF
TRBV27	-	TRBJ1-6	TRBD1	TGTGCCAGCAGTTTAGGGACAGGGCTAAATTCACCCCTCCACTTT	CASSLGTGLNSPLHF
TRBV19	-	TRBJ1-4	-	TGTGCCAGTAAACCCCTCGAGCAGGCAACTAATGAAAAACTGTTTTTT	CASKPLEQATNEKLFF
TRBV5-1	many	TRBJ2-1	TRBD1	TGCGCCAGCAATCCGGGGACAGGGTTCTACAATGAGCAGTTCTTC	CASNPGTGFYNEQFF
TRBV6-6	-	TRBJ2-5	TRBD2	TGTGCCAGCAGTCACCGGACTAGCGGGAGGGTTTTAGAGACCCAGTACTTC	CASSHRTSGRVLETQYF
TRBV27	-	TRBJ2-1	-	TGTGCCAGCAGTCGACCCGGGTACAATGAGCAGTTCTTC	CASSRPGYNEQFF
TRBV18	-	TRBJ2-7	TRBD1	TGTGCCAGCTCACTGGGACAGATTAACTACGAGCAGTACTTC	CASSLGQINYEQYF
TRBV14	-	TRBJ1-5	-	TGTGCCAGCAGCCAACAGGGGACGCATCAGCCCCAGCATTTT	CASSQQGTHQPQHF
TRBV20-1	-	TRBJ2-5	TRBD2	TGCAGTGCTAGTTATTCCAGGGCGGGAGGTCTGGAGACCCAGTACTTC	CSASYSRAGGLETQYF
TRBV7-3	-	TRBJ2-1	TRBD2	TGTGCCAGCAGCTTAAGTCTAGCGGGAGGAAGCAATGAGCAGTTCTTC	CASSLSLAGGSNEQFF
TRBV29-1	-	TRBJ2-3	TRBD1	TGCAGCGTTGAAGATCTGTTTGACGGGACAGGTAGCACAGATACGCAGTATTTT	CSVEDLFDGTGSTDTQYF
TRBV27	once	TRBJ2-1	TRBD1	TGTGCCAGCACCCAAGGGGCAGGGGGTAACAATGAGCAGTTCTTC	CASTQGAGGNNEQFF
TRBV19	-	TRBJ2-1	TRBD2	TGTGCCAGTAGTATAGATAGCGGGGGACCCTCCTACAATGAGCAGTTCTTC	CASSIDSGGPSYNEQFF
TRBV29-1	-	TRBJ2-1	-	TGCAGCGTCGAAGGGACTCTGCCCCTCAATGAGCAGTTCTTC	CSVEGTLPLNEQFF
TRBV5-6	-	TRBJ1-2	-	TGTGCCAGCAGCTTGGGGCCACAAACAGGGTACTATGGCTACACCTTC	CASSLGPQTGYYGYTF
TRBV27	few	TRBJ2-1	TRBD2	TGTGCCAGCAGTTCTGGGACTAGCGGGAGGCCCAGCTCCTACAATGAGCAGTTCTTC	CASSSGTSGRPSSYNEQFF
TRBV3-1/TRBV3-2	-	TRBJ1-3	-	TGTGCCAGCAGCCAAGGTTGGGCTCTCCCTGGAAACACCATATATTTT	CASSQGWALPGNTIYF
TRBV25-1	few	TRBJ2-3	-	TGTGCCAGCAGTGAACCGCGGGCGTCGGGCACAGATACGCAGTATTTT	CASSEPRASGTDTQYF
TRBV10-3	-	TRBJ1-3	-	TGTGCCATCAGTGAGTCGACTCAAGGCAGTGGAAACACCATATATTTT	CAISESTQGSGNTIYF
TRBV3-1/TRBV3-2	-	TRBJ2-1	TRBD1	TGTGCCAGCAGCCCCTCGGACAGGGGGTACAATGAGCAGTTCTTC	CASSPSDRGYNEQFF
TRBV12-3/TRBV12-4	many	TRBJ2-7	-	TGTGCCAGCAGTCTGCAGGGTCCCTACGAGCAGTACTTC	CASSLQGPYEQYF